Listed here are 23 T cell receptor beta chains from one sample, sequenced in a study of blood T cells in healthy people across ages. A J-beta primer mix and a sample-barcoded 5' primer were used in a second PCR of roughly 7 to 12 cycles. From the 5' RACE reads, TCRdb called clonotypes with MiXCR, one entry per CDR3 protein. The sample lists approximately 1.5 million distinct CDR3 sequences, around 36% occurring once. Source material: blood. Every receptor here comes from a woman in her twenties or thirties in good health.

The chain combines TRBV20-1 with TRBJ2-7; possible D gene TRBD2, 5 bases. The CDR3 is 12 amino acids. V dropped 3 bases and J dropped 3 bases, with 9 bases sitting between them. Looked up from germline, CDR1 is DFQATT and CDR2 is SNEGSKA (reference sequence). The CDR3: CSASIRGYEQYF. CDR3 sequence (DNA): TGCAGTGCTAGTATACGGGGCTACGAGCAGTACTTC.

The chain combines TRBV5-5 with TRBJ2-4, with TRBD1 identical over 7 bases. The J call may be faulty, since TRBJ2-7 better matches the DNA end. Germline V gene data show CDR1 as SGHKS and CDR2 as YYEKEE (reference sequence). The CDR3 loop spans 14 amino acids. The CDR3 sequence is CASSRDSLLYEQYF. The CDR3 DNA follows: TGTGCCAGCAGCCGGGACAGTCTCCTTTACGAGCAGTACTTC.

The CDR3 nucleotides are TGTGCCAGCAGCCGACCGGGACTAGCACCCCATGAGCAGTTCTTC. Protein product: CASSRPGLAPHEQFF. The chain joins TRBV5-6 to TRBJ2-1; 9 bases fit TRBD2. This CDR3 has 15 residues. From germline, CDR1 is SGHDT and CDR2 YYEEEE. With 4 bases clipped from V and 8 bases from J, the junction kept 10 bases outside the gene matches.

This clonotype was counted between two and nine times. V gene TRBV20-1 combines with J gene TRBJ2-1, with 8 bases fitting TRBD2. CDR1 and CDR2 from the germline V gene are DFQATT and SNEGSKA (reference sequence). The CDR3 spans 15 residues. The ends lost 6 bases at V and 7 bases at J; junction bases unmatched: 14. CDR3 bases: TGCAGTGCCGCGGGTAGCGGGGCCCCTAGGAATGAGCAGTTCTTC. It translates to CSAAGSGAPRNEQFF.

This clonotype was counted a few times. The V gene is TRBV6-2 or TRBV6-3, the J gene TRBJ2-7; TRBD1 matches at 11 bases. Germline trimming cut 8 bases from V and 5 bases from J; bases unmatched to any gene: 11. Germline-derived CDR1 and CDR2 are MNHEY and SVGEGT. The CDR3 totals 15 residues. CDR3 DNA sequence: TGTGCCAGCGGAACCGGACAGGGGGCTGGCAACGAGCAGTACTTC. Protein product: CASGTGQGAGNEQYF.

This chain links TRBV7-2 with TRBJ1-6, with D unclear. The germline V gene encodes CDR1 SGHTA and CDR2 FQGNSA. The CDR3 is 15 residues long. The germline V and J ends were trimmed by 5 bases and 13 bases, with 21 bases remaining between them. CDR3 nucleotide sequence: TGTGCCAGCAGCCCCGTCGGGGAGAGTGGCTTCCCCCTCCACTTT. It translates to CASSPVGESGFPLHF.

This clonotype has a handful of counts. The chain employs TRBV3-1 and TRBJ2-1; 10 positions agree with TRBD2. Losses at the gene ends were 2 bases for V and 0 bases for J; bases not matched to a gene: 7. In germline, CDR1 is LGHDT, CDR2 YNNKEL (reference sequence). The CDR3 sequence is 18 residues long. The DNA for the CDR3 is TGTGCCAGCAGCCAACCTAGACTAGCGGGTGGCTCCTACAATGAGCAGTTCTTC. It codes for CASSQPRLAGGSYNEQFF.

The chain links TRBV6-2 or TRBV6-3 to TRBJ1-2; the D gene is possibly TRBD1 (6 bases). V was clipped by 6 bases and J by 4 bases, with 12 bases between them. Germline loops: CDR1 MNHEY, CDR2 SVGEGT. This CDR3 spans 13 amino acids. The CDR3 reads CASRRTVFYGYTF. The DNA of the CDR3 is TGTGCCAGCAGAAGGACAGTGTTCTATGGCTACACCTTC.

The gene calls are TRBV5-1 and TRBJ2-5, with 11 bases lining up with TRBD2. Germline V gives CDR1 SGHRS, CDR2 YFSETQ. The junction had 17 bases not matched to a gene; V was cut back by 5 bases and J by 5 bases. This CDR3 has 18 amino acids. CDR3 DNA sequence: TGCGCCAGCAGTCACGGACTAGCGGGTACCCAAGGCGCGGAGACCCAGTACTTC. Its translation: CASSHGLAGTQGAETQYF.

The CDR3, as DNA: TGTGCCAGCAGCTTCCCGGGACAGGGGAGGACCTACGAGCAGTACTTC. The encoded protein is CASSFPGQGRTYEQYF. The V gene is TRBV5-4, the J gene TRBJ2-7, with 10 bases identical to TRBD1. The V segment lost 2 bases and the J segment 2 bases; nucleotides outside the gene matches: 7. Per germline, CDR1 SGHNT and CDR2 YYREEE (reference sequence). The CDR3 is 16 residues long.

The J gene is TRBJ2-2, the V gene TRBV5-1; D remains unclear. CDR1 and CDR2 (germline): SGHRS, YFSETQ. V dropped 5 bases and J dropped 0 bases, with 14 bases sitting between them. The CDR3 covers 16 residues. The CDR3 nucleotides are TGCGCCAGCAGTACGTGGGTTCGGGCGAACACCGGGGAGCTGTTTTTT. This codes for CASSTWVRANTGELFF.

This clonotype has a count of ten or more. One end of the junction is discordant with germline, which a read error may explain. V and J are TRBV3-1 and TRBJ2-3; no definite D call. Germline V gives CDR1 LGHDT, CDR2 YNNKEL (reference sequence). The CDR3 loop spans 13 amino acids. As DNA, the CDR3 is TGCGCCAGCAGCCAAGATCGTGGAGATACGCAGTATTTT. As protein: CASSQDRGDTQYF.

This chain uses TRBV28 with TRBJ1-2; no clear D. Trimming took off 5 bases at V and 4 bases at J, with 14 bases between the two ends. Germline CDR1 and CDR2: MDHEN and SYDVKM. The CDR3 extends over 14 amino acids. This chain's CDR3 is CASSPDLSSYGYTF. The CDR3 DNA is TGTGCCAGCAGTCCCGACCTGTCCTCCTATGGCTACACCTTC.

This clonotype was observed a few times. V usage is TRBV13 and J usage is TRBJ2-5; D is uncertain. CDR3 length: 15 residues. Germline V CDR1 and CDR2: PRHDT, FYEKMQ (reference sequence). The V gene lost 0 bases and the J gene lost 5 bases, with 13 bases spanning the gap. This CDR3 reads CASSLGLNGCETQYF. CDR3 nucleotide sequence: TGTGCCAGCAGCTTAGGACTGAACGGTTGCGAGACCCAGTACTTC.

V gene TRBV4-1 combines with J gene TRBJ1-5; 7 bases are shared with TRBD1. The germline CDR1 and CDR2 sequences are MGHRA and YSYEKL. Losses at the gene ends were 4 bases for V and 3 bases for J; bases not matched to a gene: 6. This CDR3 is 15 amino acids long. The CDR3 is CASSLGDSFNQPQHF. CDR3 coding DNA: TGCGCCAGCAGCCTGGGGGACAGCTTCAATCAGCCCCAGCATTTT.

J is TRBJ2-3 and V is TRBV6-1; tentatively, D is TRBD1 (6 bases). V lost 4 bases, J lost 6 bases, and 14 bases lay in between. The CDR3 is 14 residues long. CDR1 MNHNS and CDR2 SASEGT come from the germline V gene. The CDR3 is CASSGQVRTDTQYF. CDR3 sequence (DNA): TGTGCCAGCAGTGGACAGGTCCGTACGGATACGCAGTATTTT.

J is TRBJ2-3 and V is TRBV5-4; D is possibly TRBD2 (5 bases). The CDR3 runs 15 residues. Germline CDR1 SGHNT, CDR2 YYREEE (reference sequence). V dropped 4 bases and J dropped 4 bases, with 16 bases sitting between them. CDR3 loop: CASSKTSPGSDTQYF. CDR3 nucleotide sequence: TGTGCCAGCAGCAAAACTAGTCCCGGTTCAGATACGCAGTATTTT.

This chain uses TRBV29-1 with TRBJ1-4; D uncertain. V gave up 4 bases and J gave up 0 bases, with 3 bases separating them. Germline CDR1 SQVTM, CDR2 ANQGSEA. The CDR3 spans 12 residues. The CDR3 is CSVGSTNEKLFF. CDR3 sequence (DNA): TGCAGCGTTGGCTCAACTAATGAAAAACTGTTTTTT.

On this clonotype: A much larger clone lies one base from this, so it may be a read error. This sequence joins TRBV6-6 and TRBJ2-4; either TRBD1 or TRBD2 may supply D (5 bases each). CDR1 is MNHNY and CDR2 is SVGAGI in the germline V gene (reference sequence). Trimming shortened V by 2 bases and J by 3 bases, and 8 bases separated the two germline ends. The CDR3 is 14 residues long. CDR3 sequence (DNA): TGTGCCAGCAGTTACATGGGGGACAAAAACATTCAGTACTTC. Protein: CASSYMGDKNIQYF.

For this clonotype: A clone one base away is much larger, so this may be a read error. The CDR3 does not end in the conserved phenylalanine or tryptophan, so this is likely a read error. The V gene is TRBV2, the J gene TRBJ2-7; TRBD1 matches at 8 bases. CDR3 length: 15 amino acids. The ends lost 1 base at V and 7 bases at J; junction bases unmatched: 9. CDR1 and CDR2 from the germline V gene are SNHLY and FYNNEI. CDR3 coding DNA: TGTGCCAGCAGTGAAGGGGGGGCAGGGGGCAAAGAGCAGTACTAC. Protein product: CASSEGGAGGKEQYY.

This clonotype was picked up a small number of times. The chain uses TRBV10-3 and TRBJ2-7; D remains ambiguous. The V gene lost 0 bases and the J gene lost 3 bases, with 6 bases spanning the gap. In germline, CDR1 is ENHRY, CDR2 SYGVKD. This CDR3 contains 13 residues. CDR3 protein: CAISESLSYEQYF. The CDR3 region has the DNA TGTGCCATCAGTGAGTCACTTAGCTACGAGCAGTACTTC.

V is TRBV12-3 or TRBV12-4 and J is TRBJ1-2; a weak D match, TRBD1 (5 bases). V lost 6 bases and J lost 8, with 22 bases in between. The CDR3 extends over 15 amino acids. For the CDR3, the DNA is TGTGCCAGCAGCCCAGACGCTCAGGGATCTTCGGGCTACACCTTC. This sequence encodes CASSPDAQGSSGYTF.

With respect to this clonotype: One end of the junction does not line up with germline, which may come from a read error. The chain couples TRBV9 to TRBJ2-1, with TRBD1 matching 11 bases. This CDR3 has 16 amino acids. Germline CDR1 SGDLS, CDR2 YYNGEE. The chain's CDR3 is CASSARTGGVYNERFF. DNA of the CDR3: TGTGCCAGCAGCGCCAGGACAGGGGGCGTTTACAATGAGCGGTTCTTC.